This T cell receptor beta chain was found in a study of cytomegalovirus exposure and HLA in healthy donors. Study results and caveats: Investigators reported some 150 TCR beta chains as tied to cytomegalovirus.

CDR1 is WSHSY and CDR2 is SAAADI in the germline V gene. Germline trimming cut 3 bases from V and 4 bases from J; bases unmatched to any gene: 3. The CDR3 covers 15 residues. Regarding this clone: Its antigen is still unknown.

Libraries were prepared by immunoSEQ multiplex PCR; TCRdb keeps only in-frame clonotypes and omits some of them. Of 120,000 to 150,000 clones listed, around four fifths are singletons. The V call is TRBV10-2, the J call TRBJ2-1, with 10 bases matching TRBD1. The TCR originated in a woman in her 30s in good health and CMV-seronegative. The sample comprised PBMCs. CDR3 nucleotide sequence: TGCGCCAGCAGTGACGGACAGGGGGGGTACAATGAGCAGTTCTTC. It specifies CASSDGQGGYNEQFF.